This T cell receptor beta chain was captured by sequencing in a study of OX40 agonist ivuxolimab in advanced cancers. Looking at the study overall: Ivuxolimab, an antibody acting as an agonist of OX40 (CD134), was used to treat patients.

Profiled with immunoSEQ multiplex PCR; TCRdb holds only in-frame clones, not every one. The data show 95,000 to 110,000 clones, 91% seen once. The CDR3 contains 16 residues. With 3 bases clipped from V and 5 bases from J, the junction kept 6 bases outside the gene matches. Germline CDR1 SGHRS, CDR2 YFSETQ. This receptor was obtained from an adult with an advanced solid tumor such as melanoma, head and neck, liver or kidney cancer. The V gene is TRBV5-1, the J gene TRBJ1-4, with 11 bases that match TRBD1. This material consisted of CD4+ or CD8+ T cells sorted from blood, taken in a trial of the OX40 agonist ivuxolimab. The DNA of the CDR3 is TGCGCCAGCAGCTGGGGGACAGGGGGTACGAATGAAAAACTGTTTTTT. This translates into CASSWGTGGTNEKLFF.